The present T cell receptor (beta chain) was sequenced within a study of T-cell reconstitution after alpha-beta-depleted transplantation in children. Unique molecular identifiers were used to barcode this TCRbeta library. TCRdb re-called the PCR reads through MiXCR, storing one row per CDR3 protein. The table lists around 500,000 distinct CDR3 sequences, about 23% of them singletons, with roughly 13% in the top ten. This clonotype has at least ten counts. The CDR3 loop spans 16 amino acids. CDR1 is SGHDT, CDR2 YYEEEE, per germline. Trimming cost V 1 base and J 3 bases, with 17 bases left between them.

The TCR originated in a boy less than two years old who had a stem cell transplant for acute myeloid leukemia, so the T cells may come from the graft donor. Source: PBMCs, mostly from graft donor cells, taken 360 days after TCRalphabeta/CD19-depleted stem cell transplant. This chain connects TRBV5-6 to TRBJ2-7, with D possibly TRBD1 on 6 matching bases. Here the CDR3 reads CASSLSIGTTSYEQYF. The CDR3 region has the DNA TGTGCCAGCAGCTTGAGTATCGGGACAACGAGCTACGAGCAGTACTTC.